The T cell receptor (beta chain) described here comes from a study of cytomegalovirus exposure and HLA in healthy donors. Study results and limitations: Further analysis was carried out later, and it showed several of the most significant clusters appearing linked to common viral pathogens. Sequencing artifact likely explains a cluster of highly shared sequence variants.

Trimming removed 3 bases from V and 1 base from J, with 5 bases in between. The CDR3 is made up of 13 amino acids. Germline CDR1 is SGHVS and CDR2 is FQNEAQ. On this clone: Its target is not known.

13 Jbeta primers and 60 Vbeta primers were used for the PCR. Method: immunoSEQ multiplex PCR; TCRdb's copy keeps in-frame clones and lacks some. The table records some 180,000 clones, about 82% of them present only once. Donors had nominal health at sampling but likely had unrecorded immune exposures. The TCR sequence derives from a woman aged 30 to 39 in good health and CMV-seronegative. The rearrangement joins TRBV7-8 to TRBJ2-3, with D possibly being TRBD1 (5 bases). The sample was PBMCs. Here the CDR3 reads CASSFRGTDTQYF. The CDR3 DNA sequence: TGTGCCAGCAGCTTCAGGGGCACAGATACGCAGTATTTT.